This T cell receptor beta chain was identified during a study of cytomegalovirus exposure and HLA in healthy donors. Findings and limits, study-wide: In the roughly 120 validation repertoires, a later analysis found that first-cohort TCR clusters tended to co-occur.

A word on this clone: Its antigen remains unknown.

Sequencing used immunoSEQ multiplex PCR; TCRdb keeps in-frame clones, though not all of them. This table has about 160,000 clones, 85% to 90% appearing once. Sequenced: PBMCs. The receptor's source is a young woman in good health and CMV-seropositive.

CDR3 protein: CASSLTGATSGANVLTF. CDR3 nucleotides: TGTGCCAGCAGCTTAACAGGGGCCACCTCTGGGGCCAACGTCCTGACTTTC. The chain recombines TRBV7-9 with TRBJ2-6, with 7 bases fitting TRBD1. Germline V gene sequence: CDR1 SEHNR, CDR2 FQNEAQ (reference sequence). V shed 2 bases, J shed 0 bases, and the junction held 4 bases outside the gene matches. The CDR3 is made up of 17 amino acids.